This TCR beta chain is from a study of T cell repertoires in cytomegalovirus infection. The overall study: Use of recently identified HLA-C-restricted and well-studied HLA-B-restricted CMV epitopes was part of the study. Indications of both CMV infection and matching HLA type were provided by public TCR beta signatures.

The length of the CDR3 is 15 residues. Germline V CDR1 and CDR2: SNHLY, FYNNEI. Trimming took off 2 bases at V and 0 bases at J, with 10 bases between the two ends. Study-wide results and limits: It was HLA-C-restricted CMV-specific TCR beta clonotypes that dominated the response ex vivo. Carriage of CMV together with the relevant HLA was identifiable through cumulative public TCR beta family frequency.

MiXCR was run by TCRdb on the reads, yielding one entry per CDR3 protein. Here the sample spans around 800,000 distinct CDR3 sequences, around a third being singletons. This clonotype appeared a few times. Its antigen remains unknown. The chain is built from TRBV2 and TRBJ1-2; D is unclear. The input for sequencing was cultured CD8+ T cells from PBMCs, taken from culture after CMV antigen stimulation. This TCR was sampled from a human donor in good health (CMV status not recorded). Some clones in this sample may be carry-over from other donors' samples. This chain's CDR3 is CASSEPYRPNYGYTF. CDR3 DNA: TGTGCCAGCAGTGAACCCTACCGTCCTAACTATGGCTACACCTTC.